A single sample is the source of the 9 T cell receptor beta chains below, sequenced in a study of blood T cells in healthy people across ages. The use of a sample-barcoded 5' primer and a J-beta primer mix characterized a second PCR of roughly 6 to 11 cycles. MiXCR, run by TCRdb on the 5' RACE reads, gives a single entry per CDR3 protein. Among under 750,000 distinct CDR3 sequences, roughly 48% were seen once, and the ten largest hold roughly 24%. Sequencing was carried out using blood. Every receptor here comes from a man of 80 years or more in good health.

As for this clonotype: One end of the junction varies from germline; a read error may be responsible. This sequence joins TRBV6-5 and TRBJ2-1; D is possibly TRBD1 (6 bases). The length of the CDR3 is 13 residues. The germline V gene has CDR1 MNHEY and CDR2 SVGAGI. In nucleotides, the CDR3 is TGTGTCAGCAGTGGGGGCTATAACTACGAGCAGTTCTTC. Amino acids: CVSSGGYNYEQFF.

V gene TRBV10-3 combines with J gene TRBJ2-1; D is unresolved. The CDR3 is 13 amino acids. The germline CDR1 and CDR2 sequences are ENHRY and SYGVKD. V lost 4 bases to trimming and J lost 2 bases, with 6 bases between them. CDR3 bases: TGTGCCATCAGTGCGCGGACCTACAATGAGCAGTTCTTC. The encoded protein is CAISARTYNEQFF.

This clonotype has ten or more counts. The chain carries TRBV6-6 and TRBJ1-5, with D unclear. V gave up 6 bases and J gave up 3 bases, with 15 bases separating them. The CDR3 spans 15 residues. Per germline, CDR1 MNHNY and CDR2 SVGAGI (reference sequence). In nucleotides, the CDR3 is TGTGCCAGCAGCCCTGACGGAGACATCAATCAGCCCCAGCATTTT. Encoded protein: CASSPDGDINQPQHF.

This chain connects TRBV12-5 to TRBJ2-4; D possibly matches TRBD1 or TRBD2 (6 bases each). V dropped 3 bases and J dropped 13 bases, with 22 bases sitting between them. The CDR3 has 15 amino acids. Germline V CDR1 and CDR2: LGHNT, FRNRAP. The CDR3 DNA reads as TGTGCTAGTGGTTTAATAGAGTCGGGGGCCTACGGGCAGTACTTC. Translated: CASGLIESGAYGQYF.

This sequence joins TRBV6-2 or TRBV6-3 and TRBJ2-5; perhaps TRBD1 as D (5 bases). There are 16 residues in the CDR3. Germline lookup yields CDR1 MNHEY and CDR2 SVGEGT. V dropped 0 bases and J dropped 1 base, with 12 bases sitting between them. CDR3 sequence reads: CASSYSTRRAQETQYF. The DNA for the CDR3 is TGTGCCAGCAGTTACTCGACCCGCAGGGCCCAAGAGACCCAGTACTTC.

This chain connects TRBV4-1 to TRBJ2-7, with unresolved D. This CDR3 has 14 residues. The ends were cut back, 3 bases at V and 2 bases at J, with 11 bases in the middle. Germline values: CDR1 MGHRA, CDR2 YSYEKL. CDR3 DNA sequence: TGCGCCAGCAGCCAGGACCACGCCCCCTACGAGCAGTACTTC. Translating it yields CASSQDHAPYEQYF.

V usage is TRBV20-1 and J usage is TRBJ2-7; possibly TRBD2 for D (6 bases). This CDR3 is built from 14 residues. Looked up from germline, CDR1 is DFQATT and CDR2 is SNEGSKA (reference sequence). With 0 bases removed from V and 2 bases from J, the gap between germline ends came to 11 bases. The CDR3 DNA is TGCAGTGCTAGAGATTTTGCGGGAACCTACGAGCAGTACTTC. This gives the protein CSARDFAGTYEQYF.

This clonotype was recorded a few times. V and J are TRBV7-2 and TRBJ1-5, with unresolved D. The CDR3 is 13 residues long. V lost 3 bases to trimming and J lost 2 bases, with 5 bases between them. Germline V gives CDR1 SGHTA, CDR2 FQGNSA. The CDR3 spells CASSFDGNQPQHF. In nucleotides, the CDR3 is TGTGCCAGCAGCTTTGACGGCAATCAGCCCCAGCATTTT.

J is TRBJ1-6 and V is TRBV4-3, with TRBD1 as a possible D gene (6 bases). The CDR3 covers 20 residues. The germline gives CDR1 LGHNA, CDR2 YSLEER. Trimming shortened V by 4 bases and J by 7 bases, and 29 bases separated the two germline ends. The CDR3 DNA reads TGCGCCAGCAGCCGTATCCTAACCCGGGGGCAGGCACGTAGGAATTCACCCCTCCACTTT. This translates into CASSRILTRGQARRNSPLHF.